These 12 T cell receptor beta chains were sequenced from one sample in a study of blood T cell repertoires in COVID-19. Method: immunoSEQ multiplex PCR; TCRdb's copy keeps in-frame clones and lacks some. Altogether about 190,000 clones are present, about 88% being singletons, with the ten largest covering 1.1%. The sequenced sample was peripheral blood. These receptors originate from a man aged 30-40 years with acute or convalescent COVID-19.

In this sample, this clone turned up once. This rearrangement joins TRBV2 to TRBJ2-3; 11 nucleotides match TRBD2. With 8 bases clipped from V and 1 base from J, the junction kept 2 bases outside the gene matches. This CDR3 contains 14 residues. Germline lookup yields CDR1 SNHLY and CDR2 FYNNEI. The CDR3 here is CASFSGGGTDTQYF. DNA for the CDR3: TGTGCCAGCTTTAGCGGGGGGGGCACAGATACGCAGTATTTT.

V usage is TRBV24-1 and J usage is TRBJ2-1; weak D call: TRBD2 (6 bases). Germline lookup yields CDR1 KGHDR and CDR2 SFDVKD. The CDR3 is 13 amino acids. V was shortened by 6 bases and J by 9 bases, with 14 bases between the two germline ends. The DNA for the CDR3 is TGTGCCACCAGTCGTCGACTAGTTGGTGAGCAGTTCTTC. Its protein is CATSRRLVGEQFF.

The table lists this clone with a few counts. The CDR3 bases are TGTGCCAGCGGTCCCTCCAGGGACAGAACTCAGCCCCAGCATTTT. Protein product: CASGPSRDRTQPQHF. The V and J genes are TRBV2 and TRBJ1-5, with 7 bases lining up with TRBD1. The CDR3 is 15 residues long. V lost 8 bases and J lost 6; bases outside the gene matches: 13. CDR1 and CDR2 (germline): SNHLY, FYNNEI.

V is TRBV28 and J is TRBJ1-2, with TRBD1 matching 7 bases. Germline CDR1 MDHEN, CDR2 SYDVKM. The V and J ends lost 2 bases and 6 bases, in that order; junction bases with no gene match: 6. The CDR3 runs 14 residues. This CDR3 is CASSLDRARNGYTF. The CDR3 DNA reads TGTGCCAGCAGTTTAGACAGGGCTAGGAATGGCTACACCTTC.

CDR3 coding DNA: TGTGCCAGCAGTGAACATAGCGGGTATTCCTACGAGCAGTACTTC. It codes for CASSEHSGYSYEQYF. The chain recombines TRBV6-1 with TRBJ2-7; 7 nucleotides line up with TRBD2. Germline lookup yields CDR1 MNHNS and CDR2 SASEGT. The CDR3 totals 15 residues. Trimming cost V 2 bases and J 1 base; bases outside gene matches: 5.

DNA for the CDR3: TGTGCCAGCAGTTATTACGGGAATGAGCAGTTCTTC. Amino acid sequence: CASSYYGNEQFF. The chain combines TRBV6-2 or TRBV6-3 with TRBJ2-1; D remains ambiguous. Germline CDR1 is MNHEY and CDR2 is SVGEGT. The CDR3 loop spans 12 amino acids. Deletions cut 3 bases from V and 7 bases from J, with 7 bases between.

J is TRBJ1-1 and V is TRBV28, with D uncertain. V gave up 3 bases and J gave up 7 bases, with 9 bases separating them. Germline V gives CDR1 MDHEN, CDR2 SYDVKM. CDR3 length equals 12 residues. CDR3 residues: CASSLGRGEAFF. CDR3 sequence (DNA): TGTGCCAGCAGTTTGGGCCGGGGTGAAGCTTTCTTT.

The rearrangement links TRBV30 to TRBJ1-2; the D gene is possibly TRBD1 (5 bases). V lost 0 bases to trimming and J lost 6 bases, with 14 bases between them. This CDR3 region has 14 residues. Per the germline V gene, CDR1 is GTSNPN and CDR2 is SVGIG (reference sequence). The CDR3 region has the DNA TGTGCCTGGAGTGTACGGGGGAAGATGGATGGCTACACCTTC. Its protein is CAWSVRGKMDGYTF.

This chain connects TRBV6-5 to TRBJ2-1, with no clear D. The CDR3 runs to 14 residues. Germline-derived CDR1 and CDR2 are MNHEY and SVGAGI. Trimming cost V 6 bases and J 6 bases, with 15 bases left between them. CDR3 amino acids: CASRGSLRANEQFF. CDR3 coding DNA: TGTGCCAGCAGAGGATCACTACGCGCCAATGAGCAGTTCTTC.

The V and J genes are TRBV6-5 and TRBJ2-4; tentative D call: TRBD2 (5 bases). This CDR3 has 16 residues. CDR1 is MNHEY, CDR2 SVGAGI, per germline. V was cut by 2 bases and J by 7 bases, with 18 bases left in between. Here the CDR3 reads CASSYTRARTYNIQYF. For the CDR3, the DNA is TGTGCCAGCAGTTACACGAGGGCCAGAACCTACAACATTCAGTACTTC.

The genes are TRBV9 and TRBJ1-1, with 8 bases matching TRBD1. CDR1 SGDLS and CDR2 YYNGEE come from the germline V gene. Trimming at V came to 4 bases and at J to 6 bases, leaving 8 bases not matched to a gene. This CDR3 region has 14 residues. CDR3 sequence: CASSPTGENSEAFF. CDR3 nucleotides: TGTGCCAGCAGCCCGACAGGGGAAAACTCTGAAGCTTTCTTT.

The chain couples TRBV6-1 to TRBJ1-6; 8 nucleotides align to TRBD1. V lost 4 bases and J lost 5; bases outside the gene matches: 10. The CDR3 covers 17 residues. Germline lookup yields CDR1 MNHNS and CDR2 SASEGT. The CDR3 nucleotides are TGTGCCAGCAGTGCCTACCCAGGGGGCATAGATAATTCACCCCTCCACTTT. It codes for CASSAYPGGIDNSPLHF.